Listed below are T cell receptor beta chains from one sample, sequenced in a study of T cell changes during pregnancy in multiple sclerosis. Data came from immunoSEQ multiplex PCR; TCRdb stores just in-frame clones and leaves some out. This table holds more than 65,000 clones, more than 85% found once. The source material was peripheral blood, sampled in the first trimester of pregnancy. The source is a female donor with multiple sclerosis, enrolled in a pregnancy study. The CDR3 runs from the conserved cysteine through the conserved F or W. A D gene is named only where the DNA matches it firmly. Only some rows state a clone size, as once, few, many or a class for expanded clones.

v_call	j_call	d_call	clone_size	cdr3_nt	cdr3_aa
TRBV6-5	TRBJ2-5	TRBD2	-	TGTGCCAGCAGTACTGGGAGGGTTAAGACCCAGTACTTC	CASSTGRVKTQYF
TRBV7-8	TRBJ2-5	-	-	TGTGCCAGCAGCTCCCCGGGAGAGACCCAGTACTTC	CASSSPGETQYF
TRBV30	TRBJ1-6	TRBD1	-	TGTGCCTGGAGTCTCACCGGGACAGGGGGCGATTCACCCCTCCACTTT	CAWSLTGTGGDSPLHF
TRBV6-1	TRBJ2-7	TRBD1	-	TGTGCCAGCAGTAGGGGCCAGGGGGTGTACTACGAGCAGTACTTC	CASSRGQGVYYEQYF
TRBV4-1	TRBJ2-5	-	-	TGCGCCAGCAGCCGAGGGGAGACCCAGTACTTC	CASSRGETQYF
TRBV5-1	TRBJ2-7	TRBD1	-	TGCGCCAGCAGCTTATCACAGGGGTTCTCCTACGAGCAGTACTTC	CASSLSQGFSYEQYF
TRBV19	TRBJ1-5	TRBD1	-	TGTGCCAGTCGGGACAGGGGGAATCAGCCCCAGCATTTT	CASRDRGNQPQHF
TRBV29-1	TRBJ1-1	-	-	TGCAGCGTTGACGGGCGGGGGGGCGCTGAAGCTTTCTTT	CSVDGRGGAEAFF
TRBV5-5	TRBJ2-3	TRBD1	-	TGTGCCAGCAGCATGGGACAGGGGACAGATACGCAGTATTTT	CASSMGQGTDTQYF
TRBV2	TRBJ2-2	TRBD2	-	TGTGCCAGCAGTGGACTAGCGGTATACACCGGGGAGCTGTTTTTT	CASSGLAVYTGELFF
TRBV5-4	TRBJ2-7	TRBD2	-	TGTGCCAGCAGCCTACTAGCGGACTACGAGCAGTACTTC	CASSLLADYEQYF
TRBV13	TRBJ1-1	-	-	TGTGCCAGCAGCTCCTACCAGGGGCCCACTGAAGCTTTCTTT	CASSSYQGPTEAFF
TRBV30	TRBJ2-5	TRBD1	-	TGTGCCTGGAGTCCGACAGGGTTGGAGACCCAGTACTTC	CAWSPTGLETQYF
TRBV5-1	TRBJ1-2	-	-	TGCGCCAGCAACCAACAGGACCTGCTTGGGGGCTACACCTTC	CASNQQDLLGGYTF
TRBV9	TRBJ2-1	TRBD2	few	TGTGCCAGCAGCCCTACGGGAACTAGCGGGACCTACAATGAGCAGTTCTTC	CASSPTGTSGTYNEQFF
TRBV7-9	TRBJ1-5	TRBD1	-	TGTGCCAGCAGCCTGGGACAGAATAATCAGCCCCAGCATTTT	CASSLGQNNQPQHF
TRBV5-1	TRBJ2-3	TRBD2	-	TGCGCCAGCCACTCTGGACTAGCGGGAGGGGATACGCAGTATTTT	CASHSGLAGGDTQYF
TRBV11-2	TRBJ2-1	-	-	TGTGCCAGCAGTATGACGAATGGAGGTGAGCAGTTCTTC	CASSMTNGGEQFF
TRBV28	TRBJ2-2	-	-	TGTGCCAGCAGAACGGGGACGAACACCGGGGAGCTGTTTTTT	CASRTGTNTGELFF
TRBV9	TRBJ2-2	-	once	TGTGCCAGCAGCGAGGCCCCGAACAGGGATATCGGCGGGGAGCTGTTTTTT	CASSEAPNRDIGGELFF
TRBV19	TRBJ1-2	TRBD1	-	TGTGCCAGTAGACGGACAGGGGAAGATGGCTACACCTTC	CASRRTGEDGYTF
TRBV6-1	TRBJ2-2	-	-	TGTGCCAGCAGAATTCCACGAGTAGCCGGGGAGCTGTTTTTT	CASRIPRVAGELFF
TRBV5-8	TRBJ2-2	-	-	TGTGCCAGCAGCTTGGCAGGCGCGAACACCGGGGAGCTGTTTTTT	CASSLAGANTGELFF
TRBV7-3	TRBJ2-7	-	-	TGTGCCAGCAGCCCCGCCTCACTAGTAAGTGAGCAGTACTTC	CASSPASLVSEQYF
TRBV7-3	TRBJ2-2	TRBD2	-	TGTGCCAGCAGCTTACGTGGCGGGAGGGCGAACACCGGGGAGCTGTTTTTT	CASSLRGGRANTGELFF
TRBV6-6	TRBJ2-7	TRBD2	-	TGTGCCAGCAGTTACGGACGGGAGGTGCCCTACGAGCAGTACTTC	CASSYGREVPYEQYF
TRBV10-1	TRBJ2-5	TRBD1	-	TGCGCCAGCAGTGAACCCCCCCCTTCGGTAGCGGACAGGGGGGGGGAGACCCAGTACTTC	CASSEPPPSVADRGGETQYF
TRBV5-1	TRBJ2-7	TRBD2	-	TGCGCCAGCAGCTCCCGGGAGGGCGAACGCTACGAGCAGTACTTC	CASSSREGERYEQYF
TRBV5-1	TRBJ1-6	TRBD1	-	TGCGCCAGCAGCTTAGGGACAGTGAATAATTCACCCCTCCACTTT	CASSLGTVNNSPLHF
TRBV6-5	TRBJ2-1	TRBD2	few	TGTGCCAGCAATCAGAATAGCGGGAGAACTGAGCAGTTCTTC	CASNQNSGRTEQFF
TRBV6-5	TRBJ1-2	-	-	TGTGCCAGCAGTTATCGGTCCGGGGAGGTTTATAGTGGCTACACCTTC	CASSYRSGEVYSGYTF
TRBV2	TRBJ2-3	-	-	TGTGCCAGCAGTGGCGACACTTTTACGCAGTATTTT	CASSGDTFTQYF
TRBV13	TRBJ1-1	-	-	TGTGCCAGCAGCGGGTGGCAGGGGCCGATGAACACTGAAGCTTTCTTT	CASSGWQGPMNTEAFF
TRBV5-1	TRBJ2-1	TRBD1	-	TGCGCCAGCAGCCGTGACCTCGGACAGGGGGCAAGTGAGCAGTTCTTC	CASSRDLGQGASEQFF
TRBV5-1	TRBJ2-7	-	-	TGCGCCAGCAGCTTGTCGGTAACGGGCGAGCAGTACTTC	CASSLSVTGEQYF
TRBV9	TRBJ2-3	TRBD2	once	TGTGCCAGCAGCCCTGGACTAGCGGGGGGGCCGACAGATACGCAGTATTTT	CASSPGLAGGPTDTQYF
TRBV6-1	TRBJ2-3	TRBD2	-	TGTGCCAGCAGTGAAACACTAGCGGGAGGTACAGATACGCAGTATTTT	CASSETLAGGTDTQYF
TRBV10-3	TRBJ2-7	-	-	TGTGCCATCAGGGGGGGTAACCCAGAACCCTACGAGCAGTACTTC	CAIRGGNPEPYEQYF
TRBV15	TRBJ1-2	-	-	TGTGCCACCAGCAGATTCGGGACAAAGGGCCAAGGCTACACCTTC	CATSRFGTKGQGYTF
TRBV5-1	TRBJ1-4	-	-	TGCGCCAGCAGCTGGGGAGGAGATGAAAAACTGTTTTTT	CASSWGGDEKLFF
TRBV7-9	TRBJ1-3	-	-	TGTGCCAGCAGTCCCAGCGGGGAGGGAGTACATGGAAACACCATATATTTT	CASSPSGEGVHGNTIYF
TRBV6-6	TRBJ2-1	-	-	TGTGCCAGCAGCCCCCGGACAGTCACATACAATGAGCAGTTCTTC	CASSPRTVTYNEQFF
TRBV6-5	TRBJ1-5	-	-	TGTGCCAGCAGTTATAGGGGAGGAAGCAATCAGCCCCAGCATTTT	CASSYRGGSNQPQHF
TRBV7-9	TRBJ2-3	TRBD2	-	TGTGCCAGCAGCTTAGCGACTAGCGATACAGATACGCAGTATTTT	CASSLATSDTDTQYF
TRBV6-1	TRBJ1-4	-	-	TGTGCCAGCAGTCCCCGGGGGGGAGAAAAACTGTTTTTT	CASSPRGGEKLFF
TRBV28	TRBJ2-7	-	-	TGTGCCAGCAAAATCGGGGGTCCCTACGAGCAGTACTTC	CASKIGGPYEQYF
TRBV9	TRBJ2-3	-	-	TGTGCCAGCAGCGTAGAGGAGCGGGTCAGCACAGATACGCAGTATTTT	CASSVEERVSTDTQYF
TRBV19	TRBJ2-6	-	-	TGTGCCAGTAGTATCCTGCGGGGGGCCAACGTCCTGACTTTC	CASSILRGANVLTF
TRBV9	TRBJ2-2	-	-	TGTGCCAGCAGCCCAGGGGTGGGCGGGGAGCTGTTTTTT	CASSPGVGGELFF
TRBV29-1	TRBJ1-2	TRBD1	-	TGCAGCGCGACCTTCGCGGGGACAGGGGGAAGGAATGGCTACACCTTC	CSATFAGTGGRNGYTF
TRBV30	TRBJ1-1	-	-	TGTGCCTGGAGTCGGAGAAACACTGAAGCTTTCTTT	CAWSRRNTEAFF
TRBV5-1	TRBJ2-5	TRBD1	-	TGCGCCAGCAGCTTAGGGGGCCTTCAAGAGACCCAGTACTTC	CASSLGGLQETQYF
TRBV30	TRBJ1-2	-	once	TGTGCCTGCACAGGAGTCAGGGGCTACACCTTC	CACTGVRGYTF
TRBV4-1	TRBJ1-2	-	-	TGCGCCAGCAGCCAATCGGGACGGGGGAACTATGGCTACACCTTC	CASSQSGRGNYGYTF
TRBV7-9	TRBJ1-2	-	-	TGTGCCAGCAGCTTTCGAGGGGGTGGCTACACCTTC	CASSFRGGGYTF
TRBV5-5	TRBJ2-7	-	-	TGTGCCAGCAGCTTGGCTCGGGACTTGCGTTACGAGCAGTACTTC	CASSLARDLRYEQYF
TRBV10-2	TRBJ2-2	TRBD2	-	TGCGCCAGCAGAGATAATAGCGGGAGGCCAGGTCCCGGGGAGCTGTTTTTT	CASRDNSGRPGPGELFF
TRBV2	TRBJ2-2	TRBD2	-	TGTGCCAGCAGTGATCGGCTAGCGGGGGGGGTCACCGGGGAGCTGTTTTTT	CASSDRLAGGVTGELFF
TRBV28	TRBJ2-1	-	-	TGTGCCAGCAGTCCAACTAGCAGCTACTACAATGAGCAGTTCTTC	CASSPTSSYYNEQFF
TRBV28	TRBJ1-5	-	many	TGTGCCAGCAGTTTACCCCGAGGGCCCCAGCATTTT	CASSLPRGPQHF